Included here is one T cell receptor (beta chain) sequence, with context. Antigen specificity is unknown. The data were taken from a study of T-cell memory formation after mild COVID-19. The CDR3 runs 14 residues. Trimming took 6 bases from V and 7 from J, leaving 16 bases between them. In germline, CDR1 is DFQATT, CDR2 SNEGSKA (reference sequence). Constant-segment-primed 5'RACE gave TCR alpha and TCR beta cDNA libraries with sample barcodes and UMIs. TCRdb re-derived calls from the 5' RACE reads in MiXCR, one entry per CDR3 protein. The table records 390,000 or so distinct CDR3 sequences, roughly 15% of them present only once. Findings and limits, study-wide: The authors left the SARS-CoV-2 specificity of second-wave clones peaking on day 37 unconfirmed.

The TCR comes from a man younger than 35 who had mild COVID-19 (a few samples of this study predate the infection). Cell type and time point are not known. The sample consisted of PBMCs or a T cell subset sorted from them (not recorded which). V gene TRBV20-1 combines with J gene TRBJ1-6; D possibly corresponds to TRBD1 (6 bases). CDR3: CSAPQGGSNSPLHF. The DNA of the CDR3 is TGCAGTGCCCCACAGGGAGGGTCAAATTCACCCCTCCACTTT.